The 26 T cell receptor beta chains reported below all come from one sample, sequenced in a study of cytomegalovirus exposure and HLA in healthy donors. Libraries were prepared by immunoSEQ multiplex PCR; TCRdb keeps only in-frame clonotypes and omits some of them. In the table there are some 120,000 clones, about 88% of which are singletons. Sequences were obtained from PBMCs. Receptors originate from a man aged 30-40 years in good health and CMV-seronegative.

This clone has just one count. The V and J genes are TRBV5-6 and TRBJ1-6, with D possibly TRBD1 on 5 matching bases. The CDR3 has 13 amino acids. Germline V gives CDR1 SGHDT, CDR2 YYEEEE. Between the trimmed V and J ends, which lost 2 bases and 7 bases, there was a span of 7 bases. CDR3 sequence: CASSLGVNSPLHF. The CDR3 bases are TGTGCCAGCAGCTTAGGGGTAAATTCACCCCTCCACTTT.

The chain recombines TRBV11-2 with TRBJ1-1; no definite D call. V gave up 3 bases and J gave up 2 bases, with 7 bases separating them. CDR1 and CDR2 (germline): SGHAT, FQNNGV. The CDR3 runs 13 residues. The CDR3: CASSFALNTEAFF. The CDR3 DNA reads TGTGCCAGCAGCTTTGCACTCAACACTGAAGCTTTCTTT.

The genes are TRBV10-3 and TRBJ1-1, with D uncertain. Germline V gene data show CDR1 as ENHRY and CDR2 as SYGVKD. Trimming stripped 10 bases from V and 5 bases from J, with 14 bases between. The CDR3 sequence is 12 residues long. The CDR3 spells CATTGGETEAFF. Written as DNA, the CDR3 is TGTGCCACGACGGGTGGAGAGACTGAAGCTTTCTTT.

The CDR3 nucleotides are TGTGCCAGCAGCTCTTCTAGCGGTTCCTACAATGAGCAGTTCTTC. Protein product: CASSSSSGSYNEQFF. This chain connects TRBV7-3 to TRBJ2-1; 7 positions agree with TRBD2. Germline loops: CDR1 SGHTA, CDR2 FQGTGA. The V segment lost 4 bases and the J segment 1 base; nucleotides outside the gene matches: 4. The CDR3 is 15 amino acids. The whole variable domain, filled in from reference TRBV7-3 and TRBJ2-1, reads GAGVSQTPSNKVTEKGKYVELRCDPISGHTALYWYRQSLGQGPEFLIYFQGTGAADDSGLPNDRFFAVRPEGSVSTLKIQRTERGDSAVYLCASSSSSGSYNEQFFGPGTRLTVL.

The rearrangement uses TRBV27 and TRBJ1-2; possibly TRBD1 for D (5 bases). V gave up 3 bases and J gave up 7 bases, with 15 bases separating them. Germline V gene lookup returns CDR1 MNHEY and CDR2 SMNVEV (reference sequence). The CDR3 spans 14 residues. CDR3 in amino acids: CASSLPGQIGGYTF. The CDR3, as DNA: TGTGCCAGCAGTTTGCCTGGACAAATAGGTGGCTACACCTTC.

V gene TRBV4-1 combines with J gene TRBJ1-5; possible D gene TRBD1, 6 bases. The CDR3 loop spans 13 amino acids. V was shortened by 4 bases and J by 5 bases, with 9 bases between the two germline ends. Germline values: CDR1 MGHRA, CDR2 YSYEKL. CDR3: CASSRYRDQPQHF. In DNA form, the CDR3 reads TGCGCCAGCAGCCGATACAGGGATCAGCCCCAGCATTTT.

The chain is built from TRBV4-3 and TRBJ2-3; 9 bases line up with TRBD1. There are 16 residues in the CDR3. Germline loops: CDR1 LGHNA, CDR2 YSLEER. J gave up 1 base and V 3 bases, and 5 bases lay outside the gene matches. Written as DNA, the CDR3 is TGCGCCAGCAGCCATTCGGGACAGGGTGGCACAGATACGCAGTATTTT. It is translated as CASSHSGQGGTDTQYF.

The chain links TRBV4-2 to TRBJ1-5; unclear D gene. The V gene lost 0 bases and the J gene lost 1 base, with 10 bases spanning the gap. CDR3 length equals 16 residues. Germline values: CDR1 LGHNA, CDR2 YNFKEQ. The CDR3 protein is CASSQDRETSNQPQHF. For the CDR3, the DNA is TGTGCCAGCAGCCAAGATAGAGAGACAAGCAATCAGCCCCAGCATTTT.

The J gene is TRBJ1-5, the V gene TRBV29-1, with D possibly being TRBD1 (6 bases). Trimming took off 5 bases at V and 0 bases at J, with 14 bases between the two ends. The CDR3 extends over 15 amino acids. Germline CDR1 SQVTM, CDR2 ANQGSEA. In DNA, the CDR3 is TGCAGCGTTAAACAGGGAGGGAATAGCAATCAGCCCCAGCATTTT. This gives the protein CSVKQGGNSNQPQHF.

This chain uses TRBV4-1 with TRBJ2-1; 7 nucleotides line up with TRBD2. From germline, CDR1 is MGHRA and CDR2 YSYEKL. The CDR3 contains 17 residues. J lost 4 bases, V lost 0 bases, and 9 bases had no gene match. The CDR3 nucleotides read TGCGCCAGCAGCCAAGATCGGGGAGCGGGACCTTACAATGAGCAGTTCTTC. Residues: CASSQDRGAGPYNEQFF.

The chain combines TRBV14 with TRBJ1-2; D is uncertain. The CDR3 is 15 residues long. Germline CDR1 is SGHDN and CDR2 is FVKESK. V was clipped by 2 bases and J by 4 bases, with 14 bases between them. This CDR3 reads CASSQSGTVLYGYTF. CDR3 sequence (DNA): TGTGCCAGCAGCCAATCCGGAACAGTGCTCTATGGCTACACCTTC. The full variable domain, with the rest looked up from reference TRBV14 and TRBJ1-2, is EAGVTQFPSHSVIEKGQTVTLRCDPISGHDNLYWYRRVMGKEIKFLLHFVKESKQDESGMPNNRFLAERTGGTYSTLKVQPAELEDSGVYFCASSQSGTVLYGYTFGSGTRLTVV.

The V and J genes are TRBV5-1 and TRBJ2-5, with D possibly TRBD2 on 5 matching bases. The CDR3 has 15 amino acids. Germline CDR1 reads SGHRS; CDR2 reads YFSETQ. V dropped 4 bases and J dropped 0 bases, with 13 bases sitting between them. DNA for the CDR3: TGCGCCAGCAGCCTGACGGGGAACAACCAAGAGACCCAGTACTTC. Translated: CASSLTGNNQETQYF.

The chain carries TRBV27 and TRBJ2-7; a weak D match, TRBD1 (5 bases). This CDR3 has 16 amino acids. V was trimmed by 3 bases and J by 1 base, leaving 16 bases between them. The V gene's germline CDR1 is MNHEY and CDR2 SMNVEV (reference sequence). CDR3 sequence: CASSFSQELPSYEQYF. CDR3 sequence (DNA): TGTGCCAGCAGTTTTTCACAGGAACTACCTTCCTACGAGCAGTACTTC.

This clone was counted between two and nine times. The chain combines TRBV2 with TRBJ2-3; 10 positions match TRBD2. The CDR3 has 14 amino acids. V was pared by 2 bases and J by 6 bases, with 2 bases of the junction left unmatched. Germline V gene sequence: CDR1 SNHLY, CDR2 FYNNEI. The DNA for the CDR3 is TGTGCCAGCAGTGAATCTAGCGGGAGCGATACGCAGTATTTT. This gives the protein CASSESSGSDTQYF. Complete variable domain (other parts from reference TRBV2 and TRBJ2-3): EPEVTQTPSHQVTQMGQEVILRCVPISNHLYFYWYRQILGQKVEFLVSFYNNEISEKSEIFDDQFSVERPDGSNFTLKIRSTKLEDSAMYFCASSESSGSDTQYFGPGTRLTVL.

This clone was detected once. V gene TRBV19 combines with J gene TRBJ1-2; D uncertain. V gave up 3 bases and J gave up 6 bases, with 11 bases separating them. The germline gives CDR1 LNHDA, CDR2 SQIVND (reference sequence). The CDR3 extends over 13 amino acids. The CDR3 DNA reads as TGTGCCAGTAGTATGCGGGGTAGAAATGGCTACACCTTC. Amino acid sequence: CASSMRGRNGYTF.

The chain combines TRBV7-3 with TRBJ2-1; 9 bases fit TRBD2. V shed 1 base and J 4 bases; nucleotides not matched to a gene: 5. CDR3 size: 16 residues. Germline V gene lookup returns CDR1 SGHTA and CDR2 FQGTGA. The CDR3 loop is CASSLRGLAGYNEQFF. Written as DNA, the CDR3 is TGTGCCAGCAGCTTAAGAGGGCTAGCGGGATACAATGAGCAGTTCTTC.

This clone was observed a single time. The chain is built from TRBV9 and TRBJ2-1, with 14 nucleotides matching TRBD2. The junction had 1 base not matched to a gene; V was cut back by 5 bases and J by 6 bases. Germline V CDR1 and CDR2: SGDLS, YYNGEE. The CDR3 has 14 residues. CDR3 nucleotides: TGTGCCAGCAGGGGGACTAGCGGGAGCAATGAGCAGTTCTTC. It encodes CASRGTSGSNEQFF. The complete variable domain, with remaining parts taken from reference TRBV9 and TRBJ2-1, reads DSGVTQTPKHLITATGQRVTLRCSPRSGDLSVYWYQQSLDQGLQFLIQYYNGEERAKGNILERFSAQQFPDLHSELNLSSLELGDSALYFCASRGTSGSNEQFFGPGTRLTVL.

The rearrangement links TRBV7-2 to TRBJ1-1; tentatively, D is TRBD1 (5 bases). Germline values: CDR1 SGHTA, CDR2 FQGNSA. CDR3 size: 16 residues. Trimming shortened V by 4 bases and J by 3 bases, and 18 bases separated the two germline ends. For the CDR3, the DNA is TGTGCCAGCAGCTCACCGCCGGAAGGAGGGGACACTGAAGCTTTCTTT. Protein sequence: CASSSPPEGGDTEAFF. The whole variable domain, filled in from reference TRBV7-2 and TRBJ1-1, reads GAGVSQSPSNKVTEKGKDVELRCDPISGHTALYWYRQSLGQGLEFLIYFQGNSAPDKSGLPSDRFSAERTGGSVSTLTIQRTQQEDSAVYLCASSSPPEGGDTEAFFGQGTRLTVV.

J is TRBJ2-2 and V is TRBV6-4; 8 bases map to TRBD1. CDR1 is MRHNA, CDR2 SNTAGT, per germline. The CDR3 covers 17 residues. Trimming took 0 bases from V and 5 from J; bases not matched to a gene: 8. CDR3 in amino acids: CASSDSAAGGDTGELFF. CDR3 in DNA: TGTGCCAGCAGTGACTCAGCGGCAGGGGGCGATACCGGGGAGCTGTTTTTT.

The chain joins TRBV11-3 to TRBJ2-2, with 7 bases matching TRBD1. Per germline, CDR1 SGHNT and CDR2 YENEEA. The CDR3 is 15 amino acids. The V segment lost 5 bases and the J segment 4 bases; nucleotides outside the gene matches: 7. CDR3 in amino acids: CASSLLTGVTGELFF. The DNA of the CDR3 is TGTGCCAGCAGCCTTTTAACAGGGGTCACCGGGGAGCTGTTTTTT.

This clone was seen a single time. The chain carries TRBV5-6 and TRBJ1-2; tentatively, D is TRBD1 (6 bases). The CDR3 has 15 amino acids. Trimming stripped 4 bases from V and 8 bases from J, with 21 bases between. CDR1 and CDR2 from the germline V gene are SGHDT and YYEEEE. The CDR3 DNA is TGTGCCAGCAGCACCATACCCAGGGGTATTGTGGGCTACACCTTC. Translating gives CASSTIPRGIVGYTF. Together with reference TRBV5-6 and TRBJ1-2, the CDR3 gives the full variable domain: DAGVTQSPTHLIKTRGQQVTLRCSPKSGHDTVSWYQQALGQGPQFIFQYYEEEERQRGNFPDRFSGHQFPNYSSELNVNALLLGDSALYLCASSTIPRGIVGYTFGSGTRLTVV.

The J gene is TRBJ1-5, the V gene TRBV10-3; a weak D match, TRBD1 (5 bases). Trimming cost V 5 bases and J 7 bases, with 12 bases left between them. The length of the CDR3 is 13 residues. Germline V CDR1 and CDR2: ENHRY, SYGVKD. The chain's CDR3 is CAISQQESQPQHF. The CDR3 DNA reads as TGTGCCATCAGTCAACAGGAAAGCCAGCCCCAGCATTTT.

The chain is built from TRBV7-9 and TRBJ2-7; D possibly corresponds to TRBD1 (6 bases). V was cut by 4 bases and J by 6 bases, with 19 bases left in between. The length of the CDR3 is 15 residues. In germline, CDR1 is SEHNR, CDR2 FQNEAQ (reference sequence). CDR3 in DNA: TGTGCCAGCAGCTCAACATCCCGGACAGTCTTCGAGCAGTACTTC. Translated: CASSSTSRTVFEQYF.

In this sample, this clone turned up once. V is TRBV5-1 and J is TRBJ1-2; 9 bases align to TRBD1. Per germline, CDR1 SGHRS and CDR2 YFSETQ. Trimming at V came to 5 bases and at J to 2 bases, leaving 10 bases not matched to a gene. The CDR3 sequence is 16 residues long. The CDR3 sequence: CASSPLPGTGNYGYTF. The CDR3 bases are TGCGCCAGCAGTCCACTTCCCGGGACAGGGAACTATGGCTACACCTTC.

This clone was seen a few times. The rearrangement uses TRBV6-4 and TRBJ2-1, with D maybe TRBD2 (5 bases). The CDR3 sequence is 16 residues long. The V and J ends lost 3 bases and 0 bases respectively, with 12 bases between them. Germline lookup yields CDR1 MRHNA and CDR2 SNTAGT. The CDR3 loop is CASSESGESSYNEQFF. The CDR3 DNA follows: TGTGCCAGCAGTGAAAGCGGCGAAAGCTCCTACAATGAGCAGTTCTTC.

The table lists this clone with a count of one. The CDR3 nucleotides read TGTGCCAGCAGTCGGGTGGCCGGAAACACCATATATTTT. Residues: CASSRVAGNTIYF. This chain connects TRBV6-5 to TRBJ1-3; D uncertain. Germline values: CDR1 MNHEY, CDR2 SVGAGI. With 5 bases removed from V and 4 bases from J, the gap between germline ends came to 9 bases. The CDR3 has 13 amino acids.